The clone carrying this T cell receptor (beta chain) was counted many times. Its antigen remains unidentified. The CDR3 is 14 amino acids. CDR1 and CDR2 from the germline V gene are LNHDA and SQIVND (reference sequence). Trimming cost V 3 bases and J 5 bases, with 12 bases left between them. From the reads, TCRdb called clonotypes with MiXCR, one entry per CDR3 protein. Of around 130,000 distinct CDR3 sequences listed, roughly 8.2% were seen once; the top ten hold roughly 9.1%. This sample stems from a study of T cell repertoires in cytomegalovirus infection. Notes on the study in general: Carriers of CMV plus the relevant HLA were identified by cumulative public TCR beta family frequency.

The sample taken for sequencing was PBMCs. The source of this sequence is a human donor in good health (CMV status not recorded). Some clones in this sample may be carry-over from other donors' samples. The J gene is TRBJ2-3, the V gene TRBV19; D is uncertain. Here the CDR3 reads CASSIPPDGDTQYF. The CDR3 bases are TGTGCCAGTAGTATCCCCCCGGACGGAGATACGCAGTATTTT.